This TCR beta chain was recovered during a study of blood T cell repertoires in COVID-19. Study overall: Sites across the United States, Italy and Spain contributed samples from acute and convalescent COVID-19.

Seattle-derived patients entered the study during active infection and were followed longitudinally. Trimming pared 1 base from V and 5 bases from J, leaving 15 bases between. The V gene's germline CDR1 is SGHNT and CDR2 YYREEE (reference sequence). The CDR3 length is 15 residues. Per the study methods: The authors estimated nucleated cell counts from reference gene primer amplification. Sequencing was performed with immunoSEQ multiplex PCR; in TCRdb, only in-frame clones are kept and a portion is missing. V and J calls and clone size are given by that table; D and trimming were obtained from the DNA. The repertoire has fewer than 350,000 clones, around nine tenths of them found once; the top ten carry around 6.8%.

The TCR originated in a woman in her 30s with COVID-19, enrolled during active disease. What was sequenced was peripheral blood. The genes are TRBV5-4 and TRBJ1-2, with no clear D. The CDR3 DNA reads as TGTGCCAGCAGCTTGTCTCCCCGGCAGCGGTATGGCTACACCTTC. This encodes CASSLSPRQRYGYTF.